These 10 T cell receptor beta chains originate from one sample sequenced in a study of T cell responses to AZD1222 COVID-19 vaccine. Assay: immunoSEQ multiplex PCR; the TCRdb copy retains only in-frame clones and omits some. The top ten hold approximately 1.7% of the sample, which has about 210,000 clones, around 94% seen once. The material was peripheral blood, obtained 28 days after the second dose of the MenACWY control vaccine. All receptors come from an adult who received the MenACWY meningococcal vaccine as a control.

J is TRBJ2-7 and V is TRBV3-1 (or the pseudogene TRBV3-2); 9 bases fit TRBD1. The germline CDR1 and CDR2 sequences are LGHDT and YNNKEL (reference sequence). V shed 4 bases, J shed 2 bases, and the junction held 3 bases outside the gene matches. The CDR3 contains 14 residues. CDR3 loop: CASSRTGETYEQYF. The DNA of the CDR3 is TGTGCCAGCAGCCGGACAGGGGAAACCTACGAGCAGTACTTC.

V gene TRBV19 combines with J gene TRBJ2-6, with a tentative D call TRBD1 (5 bases). The CDR3 is made up of 15 amino acids. Germline lookup yields CDR1 LNHDA and CDR2 SQIVND (reference sequence). V was pared by 7 bases and J by 0 bases, with 10 bases between. CDR3 coding DNA: TGTGCCAGTAACGAACAGGACTCTGGGGCCAACGTCCTGACTTTC. Protein sequence: CASNEQDSGANVLTF.

This rearrangement joins TRBV29-1 to TRBJ2-7, with D unclear. Looked up from germline, CDR1 is SQVTM and CDR2 is ANQGSEA. Between the trimmed V and J ends, which lost 4 bases and 5 bases, there was a span of 6 bases. CDR3 size: 10 residues. The chain's CDR3 is CSVAQDEQYF. The CDR3 bases are TGCAGCGTTGCCCAAGACGAGCAGTACTTC.

The chain couples TRBV6-5 to TRBJ1-1; 7 bases align to TRBD1. CDR3 length: 12 amino acids. The germline gives CDR1 MNHEY, CDR2 SVGAGI. Unmatched junction bases numbered 2, after V lost 2 bases and J lost 8 bases. The CDR3 reads CASSYQTGEAFF. The CDR3 coding sequence is TGTGCCAGCAGTTACCAGACAGGGGAAGCTTTCTTT.

CDR3 coding DNA: TGTGCCTCCTCCGGGCCGTCCTACGAGCAGTACTTC. Protein product: CASSGPSYEQYF. The chain joins TRBV30 to TRBJ2-7, with D hard to call. With 7 bases removed from V and 1 base from J, the gap between germline ends came to 11 bases. In germline, CDR1 is GTSNPN, CDR2 SVGIG (reference sequence). The CDR3 loop spans 12 amino acids.

The chain has TRBV28 and TRBJ2-7; D is ambiguous. The CDR3 spans 12 residues. The germline V gene has CDR1 MDHEN and CDR2 SYDVKM. V was pared by 1 base and J by 7 bases, with 8 bases between. The CDR3 is CASSLLSREQYF. The CDR3 DNA reads as TGTGCCAGCAGTTTATTGAGTAGGGAGCAGTACTTC. Drawing the rest from reference TRBV28 and TRBJ2-7, the complete variable domain is DVKVTQSSRYLVKRTGEKVFLECVQDMDHENMFWYRQDPGLGLRLIYFSYDVKMKEKGDIPEGYSVSREKKERFSLILESASTNQTSMYLCASSLLSREQYFGPGTRLTVT.

The J gene is TRBJ2-3, the V gene TRBV4-2, with D possibly being TRBD1 or TRBD2 (5 bases each). Trimming removed 4 bases from V and 1 base from J, with 9 bases in between. The CDR3 length is 14 residues. Germline CDR1 LGHNA, CDR2 YNFKEQ. This chain's CDR3 is CASSPLGGTDTQYF. Here the CDR3 DNA reads TGTGCCAGCAGCCCGTTGGGGGGCACAGATACGCAGTATTTT.

This chain connects TRBV7-6 to TRBJ2-7, with a weak D call TRBD2 (6 bases). Germline values: CDR1 SGHVS, CDR2 FNYEAQ. The V end lost 5 bases, the J end lost 6 bases, and 20 bases lay between the germline ends. This CDR3 is 15 amino acids long. The CDR3, as DNA: TGTGCCAGCAGCCCCCGTCAGGGAGGTATGGCCGAGCAGTACTTC. It is translated as CASSPRQGGMAEQYF. Full variable domain (rest looked up from reference TRBV7-6 and TRBJ2-7): GAGVSQSPRYKVTKRGQDVALRCDPISGHVSLYWYRQALGQGPEFLTYFNYEAQQDKSGLPNDRFSAERPEGSISTLTIQRTEQRDSAMYRCASSPRQGGMAEQYFGPGTRLTVT.

The chain employs TRBV28 and TRBJ1-1, with 11 nucleotides matching TRBD1. CDR1 is MDHEN and CDR2 is SYDVKM in the germline V gene. The V segment lost 6 bases and the J segment 5 bases; nucleotides outside the gene matches: 8. This CDR3 region has 15 residues. As DNA, the CDR3 is TGTGCCAGCAGCTGGACAGGGGGCCGGAGGACTGAAGCTTTCTTT. As protein: CASSWTGGRRTEAFF.

The rearrangement joins TRBV28 to TRBJ1-2; the D gene is possibly TRBD1 (6 bases). The CDR3 covers 13 residues. The germline gives CDR1 MDHEN, CDR2 SYDVKM. The V and J ends lost 5 bases and 6 bases respectively, with 13 bases between them. This chain's CDR3 is CASSLWGRDGYTF. CDR3 nucleotide sequence: TGTGCCAGCAGTCTGTGGGGGCGAGATGGCTACACCTTC.